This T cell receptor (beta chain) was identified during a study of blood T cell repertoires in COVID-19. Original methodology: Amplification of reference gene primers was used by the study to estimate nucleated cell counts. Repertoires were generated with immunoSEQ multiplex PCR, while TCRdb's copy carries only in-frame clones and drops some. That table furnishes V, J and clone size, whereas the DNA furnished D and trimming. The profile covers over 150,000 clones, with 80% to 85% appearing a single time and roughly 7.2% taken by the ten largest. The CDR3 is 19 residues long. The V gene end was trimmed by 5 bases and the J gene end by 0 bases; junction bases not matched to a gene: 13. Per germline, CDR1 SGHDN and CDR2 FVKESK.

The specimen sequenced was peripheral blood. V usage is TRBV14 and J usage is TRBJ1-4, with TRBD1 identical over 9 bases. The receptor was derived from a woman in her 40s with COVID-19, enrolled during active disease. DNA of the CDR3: TGTGCCAGCAGCGCCCGGGACAGGGTATCAAAGACAACTAATGAAAAACTGTTTTTT. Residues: CASSARDRVSKTTNEKLFF.